Presented here are 6 T cell receptor beta chains from one specimen sequenced in a study of shared T cell receptors in the human thymus. Some clones are missing from TCRdb's copy, which holds only in-frame ones; the method was immunoSEQ multiplex PCR. The repertoire consists of hundreds of thousands of clones, with more than 75% occurring once and the leading ten covering 0.009% to 0.0095%. These data were likewise used in another study, on human thymus T cells.

Source material: thymocytes. The receptors were sampled from a boy younger than two with a congenital heart defect.

CDR3: CSVRPGLYEQYF. The CDR3 nucleotides read TGCAGCGTTCGGCCAGGGCTCTACGAGCAGTACTTC. This sequence joins TRBV29-1 and TRBJ2-7; TRBD1 is a possible D gene (5 bases). Germline CDR1 is SQVTM and CDR2 is ANQGSEA. The CDR3 has 12 residues. V lost 5 bases and J lost 3, with 11 bases in between.

This sequence joins TRBV7-9 and TRBJ1-6; D might be TRBD1 (6 bases). V was pared by 2 bases and J by 3 bases, with 8 bases between. The CDR3 is 15 amino acids. Germline V gene data show CDR1 as SEHNR and CDR2 as FQNEAQ (reference sequence). CDR3 residues: CASSLQGLYNSPLHF. The CDR3 nucleotides read TGTGCCAGCAGCTTACAGGGGCTCTATAATTCACCCCTCCACTTT.

The rearrangement uses TRBV27 and TRBJ1-2, with TRBD1 matching 8 bases. Germline V gene data show CDR1 as MNHEY and CDR2 as SMNVEV (reference sequence). The CDR3 sequence is 15 residues long. The J segment lost 4 bases and the V segment lost 7 bases, leaving 11 bases of the junction unmatched. The CDR3 DNA follows: TGTGCCAGCAAGAATGGACAGGGTGGAAGCTATGGCTACACCTTC. It encodes CASKNGQGGSYGYTF.

The chain combines TRBV19 with TRBJ2-7, with 7 bases aligning to TRBD1. The V gene's germline CDR1 is LNHDA and CDR2 SQIVND (reference sequence). CDR3 length: 16 residues. After removal of 4 bases from V and 2 bases from J, the junction contained 11 bases not matched to a gene. In nucleotides, the CDR3 is TGTGCCAGTAGTAGCCTACAGGGGACCCCAACCTACGAGCAGTACTTC. Translated, it gives CASSSLQGTPTYEQYF.

V and J are TRBV10-1 and TRBJ2-1; D may be TRBD1 (5 bases). This CDR3 is built from 14 residues. In germline, CDR1 is WNHNN, CDR2 SYGVQD (reference sequence). Trimming pared 4 bases from V and 2 bases from J, leaving 9 bases between. The CDR3 loop reads CASSVRGPYNEQFF. CDR3 nucleotide sequence: TGCGCCAGCAGTGTTAGGGGTCCCTACAATGAGCAGTTCTTC.

The rearrangement links TRBV28 to TRBJ2-3, with a tentative D call TRBD1 (6 bases). V shed 2 bases and J shed 7 bases, with 19 bases lying between them. The CDR3 extends over 16 amino acids. Germline assignment: CDR1 MDHEN and CDR2 SYDVKM. The CDR3: CASSLTEHRGWNTQYF. In DNA form, the CDR3 reads TGTGCCAGCAGTTTAACTGAACATAGGGGGTGGAATACGCAGTATTTT. The full variable domain, rest sourced from reference TRBV28 and TRBJ2-3, is DVKVTQSSRYLVKRTGEKVFLECVQDMDHENMFWYRQDPGLGLRLIYFSYDVKMKEKGDIPEGYSVSREKKERFSLILESASTNQTSMYLCASSLTEHRGWNTQYFGPGTRLTVL.